These 5 T cell receptor beta chains were sequenced from one sample in a study of human T cells and chemical hapten exposure. Time point meaning: patch test 1, 2 weeks after DPC sensitization. Noted treatment: therapeutic diphenylcyclopropenone sensitization with weekly scalp DPC. Via MiXCR, TCRdb re-called the RACE reads, giving one row per CDR3 protein. Seen here are 60,000 to 80,000 distinct CDR3 sequences, approximately 35% observed once, and the top ten hold about 9.6%. Source: whole blood, taken in connection with sensitization to the hapten diphenylcyclopropenone (DPC). The receptors come from a man in his forties or fifties with alopecia areata. Some clones in this sample may be carry-over from other donors' samples.

This clonotype has more than one count but fewer than ten. This sequence joins TRBV29-1 and TRBJ1-1; 9 nucleotides agree with TRBD1. The germline gives CDR1 SQVTM, CDR2 ANQGSEA. With V trimmed by 7 bases and J by 8 bases, 8 bases remained unmatched. The CDR3 is 12 residues long. For the CDR3, the DNA is TGCAGCGCAGGGACAGGGACTTTCGAAGCTTTCTTT. This codes for CSAGTGTFEAFF.

This CDR3 reads CASSEIQGAWETQYF. The CDR3 nucleotides read TGTGCCAGCAGTGAAATACAGGGGGCATGGGAGACCCAGTACTTC. This rearrangement joins TRBV6-1 to TRBJ2-5, with 9 bases identical to TRBD1. The germline gives CDR1 MNHNS, CDR2 SASEGT. CDR3 length: 15 amino acids. Germline trimming cut 2 bases from V and 5 bases from J; bases unmatched to any gene: 6.

This clonotype was seen more than once but under ten times. V and J are TRBV7-3 and TRBJ1-2; D unclear. The CDR3 contains 12 residues. CDR1 and CDR2 (germline): SGHTA, FQGTGA. V dropped 2 bases and J dropped 8 bases, with 9 bases sitting between them. The CDR3 region has the DNA TGTGCCAGCAGCTTAGATGGGAGGGGCTACACCTTC. Translated: CASSLDGRGYTF.

This clonotype was counted only a few times. CDR3 in amino acids: CASSSQGRPQHF. The CDR3 DNA follows: TGTGCCAGCAGCTCACAGGGACGGCCCCAGCATTTT. The V call is TRBV27, the J call TRBJ1-5; perhaps TRBD1 as D (6 bases). The CDR3 has 12 residues. V was cut by 6 bases and J by 9 bases, with 12 bases left in between. Per germline, CDR1 MNHEY and CDR2 SMNVEV (reference sequence).

The V and J genes are TRBV5-1 and TRBJ2-2, with a weak D call TRBD2 (5 bases). The CDR3 runs to 14 residues. Trimming left V 4 bases short and J 2 bases short, with 9 bases between. Germline CDR1 is SGHRS and CDR2 is YFSETQ. CDR3 nucleotide sequence: TGCGCCAGCAGCCCGTCGGGAAACACCGGGGAGCTGTTTTTT. It specifies CASSPSGNTGELFF.